Listed here are 14 T cell receptor beta chains from one sample, sequenced in a study of T cells in Graves' hyperthyroidism and ophthalmopathy. Researchers amplified the TCR beta CDR3 regions from RNA transcripts. Initially, a first-round RT-PCR of the TCR CDR3 employed the HTBI primer set. MiXCR was run by TCRdb on the multiplex PCR reads, yielding one entry per CDR3 protein. The repertoire has approximately 300,000 distinct CDR3 sequences, roughly a fifth of them found once; the top ten carry approximately 37%. Sequencing was carried out using blood. These receptors were obtained from a man aged 50 or older with Graves' ophthalmopathy.

This clonotype was counted only a few times. Being one base from a much bigger clone, this may be a read error. V and J are TRBV3-1 and TRBJ2-3, with D perhaps TRBD2 (6 bases). Germline V CDR1 and CDR2: LGHDT, YNNKEL (reference sequence). The CDR3 extends over 19 amino acids. Trimming removed 6 bases at V and 3 bases at J, with 28 bases between. This CDR3 is CASRHGTPILTGRTDTQYF. CDR3 nucleotide sequence: TGTGCCAGCAGACACGGGACTCCTATACTAACGGGACGGACAGATACGCAGTATTTT.

This clonotype was picked up many times. This chain connects TRBV6-1 to TRBJ1-1, with unresolved D. V lost 6 bases and J lost 3, with 8 bases in between. Germline loops: CDR1 MNHNS, CDR2 SASEGT. This CDR3 has 12 amino acids. The CDR3 loop is CASRRVDTEAFF. For the CDR3, the DNA is TGTGCCAGCAGGAGAGTCGACACTGAAGCTTTCTTT.

A word on this clonotype: Given a much more abundant clone one base away, this may be a read error. This chain connects TRBV5-1 to TRBJ2-7, with 8 bases that match TRBD2. The CDR3 sequence is 16 residues long. CDR1 is SGHRS and CDR2 is YFSETQ in the germline V gene. The ends lost 0 bases at V and 4 bases at J; junction bases unmatched: 9. The CDR3 here is CASSLEGGRTFYEQYF. The CDR3 nucleotides read TGCGCCAGCAGCTTGGAAGGCGGGAGGACGTTTTACGAGCAGTACTTC.

The chain uses TRBV7-9 and TRBJ2-1; TRBD2 is a possible D gene (6 bases). V lost 1 base and J 0 bases, leaving 13 bases between the germline ends. Germline V gives CDR1 SEHNR, CDR2 FQNEAQ (reference sequence). This CDR3 has 17 residues. CDR3 sequence reads: CASSLVGSGSSYNEQFF. The CDR3 nucleotides are TGTGCCAGCAGCTTAGTCGGTAGCGGAAGCTCCTACAATGAGCAGTTCTTC.

This clonotype was detected many times. CDR3 protein: CASSPPGRANTEAFF. The CDR3 DNA is TGTGCCAGCTCACCACCGGGGAGGGCGAACACTGAAGCTTTCTTT. The rearrangement joins TRBV18 to TRBJ1-1; D is undetermined. CDR1 and CDR2 from the germline V gene are KGHSH and LQKENI. The CDR3 is 15 residues long. V was pared by 0 bases and J by 1 base, with 9 bases between.

This clonotype has a count of ten or more. The CDR3 here is CARSDPGTSGPQGETQYF. CDR3 nucleotide sequence: TGTGCCAGGTCCGACCCCGGGACTAGCGGCCCCCAGGGGGAGACCCAGTACTTC. V is TRBV2 and J is TRBJ2-5, with 11 positions matching TRBD2. The CDR3 runs to 18 residues. Trimming at V came to 9 bases and at J to 5 bases, leaving 20 bases not matched to a gene. The germline gives CDR1 SNHLY, CDR2 FYNNEI.

This rearrangement joins TRBV5-5 to TRBJ1-4; tentatively, D is TRBD1 (5 bases). The V gene's germline CDR1 is SGHKS and CDR2 YYEKEE (reference sequence). CDR3 length: 15 amino acids. V was trimmed by 6 bases and J by 3 bases, leaving 15 bases between them. The CDR3, as DNA: TGTGCCAGCACCGGGGGGTTTCTGGCTAATGAAAAACTGTTTTTT. Encoded protein: CASTGGFLANEKLFF.

The V gene is TRBV28, the J gene TRBJ2-4; unclear D gene. V lost 5 bases and J 11 bases, leaving 16 bases between the germline ends. Germline V gene data show CDR1 as MDHEN and CDR2 as SYDVKM. The CDR3 length is 13 residues. CDR3 DNA sequence: TGTGCCAGCAGTACCCCGGTGGGTCGGGTTCAGTACTTC. It specifies CASSTPVGRVQYF.

The J gene is TRBJ1-3, the V gene TRBV5-1; no firm D call. Trimming took 1 base from V and 4 from J, leaving 15 bases between them. The germline gives CDR1 SGHRS, CDR2 YFSETQ. The CDR3 runs 16 residues. Here the CDR3 reads CASSLNLGLAGNTIYF. In DNA, the CDR3 is TGCGCCAGCAGCTTGAACCTAGGACTCGCCGGAAACACCATATATTTT.

V gene TRBV27 combines with J gene TRBJ2-7, with 9 bases that match TRBD1. CDR3 length equals 15 residues. Germline V gene sequence: CDR1 MNHEY, CDR2 SMNVEV (reference sequence). V trimming: 4 bases; J trimming: 2 bases; junction bases outside the gene matches: 6. In nucleotides, the CDR3 is TGTGCCAGCAGTTCCGGACGGGACAGGGCCTACGAGCAGTACTTC. Residues: CASSSGRDRAYEQYF.

A few counts support this clonotype. This chain links TRBV24-1 with TRBJ2-1; D remains unclear. The length of the CDR3 is 16 residues. The germline V gene encodes CDR1 KGHDR and CDR2 SFDVKD. The ends were cut back, 1 base at V and 6 bases at J, with 15 bases in the middle. CDR3 nucleotides: TGTGCCACCAGTGATTTCGAGGCAGGCTCGGGCAATGAGCAGTTCTTC. This codes for CATSDFEAGSGNEQFF.

The chain employs TRBV24-1 and TRBJ1-2; unclear D gene. Per the germline V gene, CDR1 is KGHDR and CDR2 is SFDVKD. The CDR3 sequence is 13 residues long. Trimming removed 5 bases from V and 6 bases from J, with 12 bases in between. This CDR3 is CATSAPDRDGYTF. CDR3 bases: TGTGCCACCAGTGCCCCGGACCGAGATGGCTACACCTTC.

The table lists this clonotype with a few counts. This chain joins TRBV27 and TRBJ2-7; possibly TRBD2 for D (7 bases). Trimming removed 5 bases at V and 4 bases at J, with 21 bases between. This CDR3 has 16 amino acids. Per the germline V gene, CDR1 is MNHEY and CDR2 is SMNVEV (reference sequence). CDR3 region: CASSGGARGGSYEQYF. The CDR3 DNA reads as TGTGCCAGCAGTGGGGGGGCGAGAGGGGGGTCGTACGAGCAGTACTTC.

J is TRBJ1-2 and V is TRBV7-9, with D hard to call. V lost 4 bases and J lost 6, with 9 bases in between. This CDR3 has 12 residues. Germline assignment: CDR1 SEHNR and CDR2 FQNEAQ (reference sequence). CDR3 protein: CASSSQSDGYTF. Here the CDR3 DNA reads TGTGCCAGCAGCTCACAATCGGATGGCTACACCTTC.